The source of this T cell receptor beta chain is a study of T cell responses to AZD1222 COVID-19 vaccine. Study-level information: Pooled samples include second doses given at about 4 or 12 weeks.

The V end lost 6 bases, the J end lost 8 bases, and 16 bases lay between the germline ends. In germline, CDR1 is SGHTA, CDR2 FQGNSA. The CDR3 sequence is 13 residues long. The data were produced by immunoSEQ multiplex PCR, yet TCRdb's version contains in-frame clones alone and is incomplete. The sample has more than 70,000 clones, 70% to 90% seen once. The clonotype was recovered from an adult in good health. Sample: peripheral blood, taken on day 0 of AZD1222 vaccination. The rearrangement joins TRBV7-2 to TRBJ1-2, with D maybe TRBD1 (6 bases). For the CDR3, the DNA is TGTGCCAGCAGTCCCCCGGGGGGCGCCGGCTACACCTTC. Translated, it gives CASSPPGGAGYTF. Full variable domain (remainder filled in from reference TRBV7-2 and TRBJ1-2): GAGVSQSPSNKVTEKGKDVELRCDPISGHTALYWYRQSLGQGLEFLIYFQGNSAPDKSGLPSDRFSAERTGGSVSTLTIQRTQQEDSAVYLCASSPPGGAGYTFGSGTRLTVV.